The rows below give T cell receptor beta chains drawn from one sample of a study of PD-L1 blockade in urothelial cancer. Profiling relied on immunoSEQ multiplex PCR, and the TCRdb table lists in-frame clones only, not all of them. The sample contains 29,000 or so clones, around 87% of which appear only once. Here the sequenced sample was PBMCs, taken around atezolizumab (anti-PD-L1) treatment. The receptors here all came from a man aged 45-65 years with urothelial cancer. Both conserved end residues are part of each CDR3. Fields, in order: clone size, D gene, V gene, J gene, CDR3 DNA, CDR3 protein. A D gene is named only where the DNA matches it firmly. Size is omitted from some rows. Given values are once, few, many or a class for expanded clones.

>-|-|TRBV4-3|TRBJ2-3
TGCGCCAGCAGCCAGTCCCCCCCAGGCACAGATACGCAGTATTTT
CASSQSPPGTDTQYF
>-|TRBD2|TRBV6-6|TRBJ2-1
TGTGCCAGCAGTCTGACTAGCGGGGGGTACAATGAGCAGTTCTTC
CASSLTSGGYNEQFF
>-|TRBD1|TRBV30|TRBJ1-1
TGTGCCTGGAGTTCTGGACAGGGATGGCAAACTGAAGCTTTCTTT
CAWSSGQGWQTEAFF
>few|-|TRBV19|TRBJ2-5
TGTGCCAGTAGTGACCCAGGGAAACAAGAGACCCAGTACTTC
CASSDPGKQETQYF
>-|TRBD1|TRBV7-6|TRBJ2-3
TGTGCCAGCAGCCCACGACAGGGGGGCACAGATACGCAGTATTTT
CASSPRQGGTDTQYF
>-|-|TRBV7-9|TRBJ2-7
TGTGCCAGCAGCTTAGTCATAACGGGAAGCTCCTACGAGCAGTACTTC
CASSLVITGSSYEQYF
>-|TRBD2|TRBV2|TRBJ2-2
TGTGCCAGCAGTGGCGGGCTAGCGGAGGGAATAGTGAACACCGGGGAGCTGTTTTTT
CASSGGLAEGIVNTGELFF
>-|-|TRBV6-5|TRBJ1-1
TGTGCCAGCACAACACTACAGGGAGCTGAAGCTTTCTTT
CASTTLQGAEAFF
>-|TRBD2|TRBV5-6|TRBJ2-7
TGTGCCAGCAGCGGACTAGCTGTTATCTACGAGCAGTACTTC
CASSGLAVIYEQYF
>-|TRBD2|TRBV4-2|TRBJ2-1
TGTGCCAGCTCAGGACTAGCGGGAGGTGGAACCTCCTACAATGAGCAGTTCTTC
CASSGLAGGGTSYNEQFF
>-|-|TRBV19|TRBJ2-2
TGTGCCAGTAGCCCAGGGGATTTCACCGGGGAGCTGTTTTTT
CASSPGDFTGELFF
>-|TRBD1|TRBV4-1|TRBJ1-6
TGCGCCAGCAGCCAAGATCTTTTAACAGGGGGCAATTCACCCCTCCACTTT
CASSQDLLTGGNSPLHF
>-|TRBD1|TRBV5-8|TRBJ1-5
TGTGCCAGCAGCTTCCGGGACAGGGTTGTTCAGCCCCAGCATTTT
CASSFRDRVVQPQHF
>-|TRBD1|TRBV6-5|TRBJ2-7
TGTGCCAGCACCGCGCGGACAGGGGGCTCCTACGAGCAGTACTTC
CASTARTGGSYEQYF
>-|TRBD1|TRBV13|TRBJ1-1
TGTGCCAGCAGCGCAAGACAGGGGCACGGCACTGAAGCTTTCTTT
CASSARQGHGTEAFF
>-|TRBD2|TRBV19|TRBJ2-5
TGTGCCAGTAGTATGGGGACTAGCGGGGTTAAAGAGACCCAGTACTTC
CASSMGTSGVKETQYF
>few|TRBD1|TRBV2|TRBJ1-1
TGTGCCAGCAGAAACCCCGGGACAGGGGTCCCTGAAGCTTTCTTT
CASRNPGTGVPEAFF
>few|TRBD2|TRBV11-1|TRBJ2-2
TGTGCCAGCAGCTTAGCGCCTTGGGGCGGGGGCACCGGGGAGCTGTTTTTT
CASSLAPWGGGTGELFF
>-|TRBD1|TRBV6-5|TRBJ1-5
TGTGCCAGCAGGGGACAGGTCAATCAGCCCCAGCATTTT
CASRGQVNQPQHF
>medium-sized|TRBD1|TRBV30|TRBJ2-7
TGTGCCTGGCGAGGACAGGACTTCTCCTACGAGCAGTACTTC
CAWRGQDFSYEQYF
>-|TRBD2|TRBV18|TRBJ2-5
TGTGCCAGCTCACCGGTGGGACTAGCGGAAGAGACCCAGTACTTC
CASSPVGLAEETQYF
>-|-|TRBV7-2|TRBJ1-4
TGTGCCAGCAGACTTGGGGCAGGCCCTCAAAAACTGTTTTTT
CASRLGAGPQKLFF
>-|TRBD1|TRBV5-1|TRBJ2-7
TGCGCCAGCAGCTCTGGTCGGACAGGGCCGTACGAGCAGTACTTC
CASSSGRTGPYEQYF
>-|TRBD2|TRBV10-3|TRBJ2-1
TGTGCCATCAAGCAACTAGCGGGTTTCAATGAGCAGTTCTTC
CAIKQLAGFNEQFF
>few|-|TRBV6-1|TRBJ2-2
TGTGCCAGCAGTGAAGAGCCCGCGACCGGGGAGCTGTTTTTT
CASSEEPATGELFF
>-|TRBD1|TRBV7-8|TRBJ1-6
TGTGCCAGCACCCCAGACAGGGGAAATTCACCCCTCCACTTT
CASTPDRGNSPLHF
>-|TRBD1|TRBV19|TRBJ2-2
TGTGCCAGTAGTCTGAGGGACAGGGCGAACACCGGGGAGCTGTTTTTT
CASSLRDRANTGELFF
>-|TRBD2|TRBV11-3|TRBJ2-2
TGTGCCAGCAGCTTCGAGCGGGAGTCCGGGGAGCTGTTTTTT
CASSFERESGELFF
>-|TRBD1|TRBV6-1|TRBJ1-4
TGTGCCAGCAGTGAAGCAGGGGGCGGTAATGAAAAACTGTTTTTT
CASSEAGGGNEKLFF
>-|TRBD1|TRBV5-1|TRBJ2-7
TGCGCCAGCAGCGTTGGGACAGTGGGCGAGCAGTACTTC
CASSVGTVGEQYF
>few|TRBD2|TRBV27|TRBJ2-1
TGTGCCAGCAGTTTAAAGACTAGCGGGGGGGCGTACAATGAGCAGTTCTTC
CASSLKTSGGAYNEQFF
>-|-|TRBV7-8|TRBJ2-3
TGTGCCAGCAGCTTAAGTAGAAGCACAGATACGCAGTATTTT
CASSLSRSTDTQYF
>-|-|TRBV11-2|TRBJ1-1
TGTGCCAGCAGCTTAGCAGTGACAGAAGCTTTCTTT
CASSLAVTEAFF
>-|-|TRBV5-4|TRBJ2-5
TGTGCCAGCACCGGCCCAAGCGGAGCGGAGACCCAGTACTTC
CASTGPSGAETQYF
>-|-|TRBV5-6|TRBJ2-7
TGTGCCAGCAGCACCAGACAGATCCGCTCCTACGAGCAGTACTTC
CASSTRQIRSYEQYF
>few|-|TRBV29-1|TRBJ1-1
TGCAGCGTTGTAAGTGGCACACTGAACACTGAAGCTTTCTTT
CSVVSGTLNTEAFF
>-|-|TRBV7-9|TRBJ1-1
TGTGCCAGCAGCTTAGATTCTAGGAAACAGGGCGAAGCTTTCTTT
CASSLDSRKQGEAFF
>few|TRBD1|TRBV4-3|TRBJ2-3
TGCGCCAGCAGCCTCCTCCCGCAGGGGGAGAGCACAGATACGCAGTATTTT
CASSLLPQGESTDTQYF
>-|-|TRBV2|TRBJ2-1
TGTGCCAGCAGTCAGCAGTCGGGGTCCTACAATGAGCAGTTCTTC
CASSQQSGSYNEQFF
>-|-|TRBV19|TRBJ2-1
TGTGCCAGTAGTATAGATGACAGTGACAATGAGCAGTTCTTC
CASSIDDSDNEQFF
>once|TRBD1|TRBV2|TRBJ1-2
TGTGCCAGCAGTGAAGGGGGACAGGGACTTAACTATGGCTACACCTTC
CASSEGGQGLNYGYTF
>-|-|TRBV11-2|TRBJ2-7
TGTGCCAGCAGCTCGCCCGGGGTTTCCTACGAGCAGTACTTC
CASSSPGVSYEQYF
>once|-|TRBV7-8|TRBJ2-5
TGTGCCAGCAGTAAAGAGACCCAGTACTTC
CASSKETQYF